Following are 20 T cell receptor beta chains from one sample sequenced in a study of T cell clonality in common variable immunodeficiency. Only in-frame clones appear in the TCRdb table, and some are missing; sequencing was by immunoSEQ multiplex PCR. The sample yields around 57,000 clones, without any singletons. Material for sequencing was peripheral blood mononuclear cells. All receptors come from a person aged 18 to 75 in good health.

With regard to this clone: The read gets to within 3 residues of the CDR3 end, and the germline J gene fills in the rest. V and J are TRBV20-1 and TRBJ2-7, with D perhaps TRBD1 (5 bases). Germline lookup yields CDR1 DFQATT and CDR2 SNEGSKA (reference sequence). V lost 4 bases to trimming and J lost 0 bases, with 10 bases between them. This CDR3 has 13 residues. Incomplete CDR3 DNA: TGCAGTGCTATCGGAGACAGCTCCTACGAG. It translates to CSAIGDSSYE. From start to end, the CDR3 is CSAIGDSSYEQYF.

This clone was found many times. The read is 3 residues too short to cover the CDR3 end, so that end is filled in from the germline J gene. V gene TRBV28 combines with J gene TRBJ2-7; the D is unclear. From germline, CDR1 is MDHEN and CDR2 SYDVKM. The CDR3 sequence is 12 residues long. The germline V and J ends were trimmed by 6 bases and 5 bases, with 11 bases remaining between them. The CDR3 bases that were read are TGTGCCAGCAGACAAGCAGGAAACGAG. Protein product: CASRQAGNE. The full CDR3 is CASRQAGNEQYF.

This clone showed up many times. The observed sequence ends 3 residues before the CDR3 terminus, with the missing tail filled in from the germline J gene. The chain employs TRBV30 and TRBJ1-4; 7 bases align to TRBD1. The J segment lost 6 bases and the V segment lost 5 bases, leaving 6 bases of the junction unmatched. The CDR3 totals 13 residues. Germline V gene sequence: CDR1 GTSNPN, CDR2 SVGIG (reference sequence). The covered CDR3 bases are TGTGCCTGGGACATAACAGGGGATGAAAAA. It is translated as CAWDITGDEK. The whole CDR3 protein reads CAWDITGDEKLFF.

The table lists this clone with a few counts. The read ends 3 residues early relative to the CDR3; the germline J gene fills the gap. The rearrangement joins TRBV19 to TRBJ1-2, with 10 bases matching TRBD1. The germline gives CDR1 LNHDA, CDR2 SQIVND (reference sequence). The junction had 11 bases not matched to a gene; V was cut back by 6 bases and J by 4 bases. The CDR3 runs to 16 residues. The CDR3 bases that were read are TGTGCCAGTAGCCGAAGAGGGACAGGGGATTTCTATGGC. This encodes CASSRRGTGDFYG. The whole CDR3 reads CASSRRGTGDFYGYTF. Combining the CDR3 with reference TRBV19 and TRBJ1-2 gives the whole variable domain DGGITQSPKYLFRKEGQNVTLSCEQNLNHDAMYWYRQDPGQGLRLIYYSQIVNDFQKGDIAEGYSVSREKKESFPLTVTSAQKNPTAFYLCASSRRGTGDFYGYTFGSGTRLTVV.

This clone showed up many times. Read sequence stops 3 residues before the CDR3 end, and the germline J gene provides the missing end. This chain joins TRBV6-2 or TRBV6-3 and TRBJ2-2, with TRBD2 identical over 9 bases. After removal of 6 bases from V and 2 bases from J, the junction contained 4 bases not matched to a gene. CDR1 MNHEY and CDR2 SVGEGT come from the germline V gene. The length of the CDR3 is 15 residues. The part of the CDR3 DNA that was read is TGTGCCAGCAGCGGCGGGAGGGAAAACACCGGGGAG. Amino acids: CASSGGRENTGE. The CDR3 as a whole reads CASSGGRENTGELFF.

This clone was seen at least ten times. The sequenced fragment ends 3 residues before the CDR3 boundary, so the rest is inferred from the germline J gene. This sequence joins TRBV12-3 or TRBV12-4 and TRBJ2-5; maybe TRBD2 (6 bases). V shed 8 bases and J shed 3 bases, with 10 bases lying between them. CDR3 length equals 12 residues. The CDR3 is CASSRLEETQYF. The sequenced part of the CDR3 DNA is TGTGCCAGCTCGAGACTAGAAGAGACC.

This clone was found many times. CDR3 DNA (partial): TGTGCCAGCGATACCCAGGGGAGACAGCCC. As protein: CASDTQGRQP. The full CDR3 protein reads CASDTQGRQPQHF. The V gene is TRBV2, the J gene TRBJ1-5; a weak D match, TRBD1 (6 bases). Read coverage stops 3 residues before the CDR3 terminus; the germline J gene supplies the remainder. Trimming took 8 bases from V and 7 from J, leaving 15 bases between them. Germline CDR1 SNHLY, CDR2 FYNNEI. The CDR3 contains 13 residues.

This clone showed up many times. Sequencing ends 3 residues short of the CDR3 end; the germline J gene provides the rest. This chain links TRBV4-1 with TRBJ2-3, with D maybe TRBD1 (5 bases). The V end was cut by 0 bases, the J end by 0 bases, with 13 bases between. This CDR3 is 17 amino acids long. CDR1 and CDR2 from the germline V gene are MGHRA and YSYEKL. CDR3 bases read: TGCGCCAGCAGCCAAGATTCCGACAGAACTAGCACAGATACG. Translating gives CASSQDSDRTSTDT. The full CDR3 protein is CASSQDSDRTSTDTQYF.

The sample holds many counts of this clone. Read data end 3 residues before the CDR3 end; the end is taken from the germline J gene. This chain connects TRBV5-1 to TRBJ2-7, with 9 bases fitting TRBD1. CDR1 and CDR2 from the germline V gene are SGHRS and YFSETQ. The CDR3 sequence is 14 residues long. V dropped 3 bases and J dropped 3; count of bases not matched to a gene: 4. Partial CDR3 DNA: TGCGCCAGCAGCTCGGGACAGGGAAGCTACGAG. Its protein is CASSSGQGSYE. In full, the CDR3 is CASSSGQGSYEQYF. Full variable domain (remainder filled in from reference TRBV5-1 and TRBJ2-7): KAGVTQTPRYLIKTRGQQVTLSCSPISGHRSVSWYQQTPGQGLQFLFEYFSETQRNKGNFPGRFSGRQFSNSRSEMNVSTLELGDSALYLCASSSGQGSYEQYFGPGTRLTVT.

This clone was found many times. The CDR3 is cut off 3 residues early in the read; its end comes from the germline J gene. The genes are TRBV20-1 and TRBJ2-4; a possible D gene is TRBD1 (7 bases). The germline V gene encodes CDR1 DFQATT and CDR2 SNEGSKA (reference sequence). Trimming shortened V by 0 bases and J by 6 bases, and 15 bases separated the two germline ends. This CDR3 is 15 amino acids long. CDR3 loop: CSARDRGGGGNIQYF. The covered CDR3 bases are TGCAGTGCTAGAGATCGAGGAGGGGGCGGAAACATT.

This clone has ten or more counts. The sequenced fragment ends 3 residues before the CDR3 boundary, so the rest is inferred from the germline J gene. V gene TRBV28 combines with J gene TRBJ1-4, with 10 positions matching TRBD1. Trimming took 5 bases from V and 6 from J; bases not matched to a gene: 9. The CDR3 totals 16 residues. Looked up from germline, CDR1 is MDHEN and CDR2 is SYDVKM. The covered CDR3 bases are TGTGCCAGCAGTCCCGGGACAGGGGCCATCGATGAAAAA. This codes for CASSPGTGAIDEK. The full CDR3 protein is CASSPGTGAIDEKLFF.

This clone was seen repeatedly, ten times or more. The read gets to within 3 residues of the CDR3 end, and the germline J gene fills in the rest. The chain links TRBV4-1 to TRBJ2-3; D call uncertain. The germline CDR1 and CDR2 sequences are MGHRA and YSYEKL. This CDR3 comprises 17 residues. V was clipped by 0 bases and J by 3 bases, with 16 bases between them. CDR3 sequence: CASSQDYRQESTDTQYF. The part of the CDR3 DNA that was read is TGCGCCAGCAGCCAAGATTATCGGCAGGAATCTACAGATACG.

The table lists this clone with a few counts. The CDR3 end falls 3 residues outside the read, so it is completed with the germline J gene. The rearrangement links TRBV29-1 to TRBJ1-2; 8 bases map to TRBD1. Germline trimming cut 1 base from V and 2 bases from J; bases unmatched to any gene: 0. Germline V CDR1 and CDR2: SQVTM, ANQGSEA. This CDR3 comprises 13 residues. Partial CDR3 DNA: TGCAGCGTTGAAGGACAGGGGAACTATGGC. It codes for CSVEGQGNYG. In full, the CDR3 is CSVEGQGNYGYTF.

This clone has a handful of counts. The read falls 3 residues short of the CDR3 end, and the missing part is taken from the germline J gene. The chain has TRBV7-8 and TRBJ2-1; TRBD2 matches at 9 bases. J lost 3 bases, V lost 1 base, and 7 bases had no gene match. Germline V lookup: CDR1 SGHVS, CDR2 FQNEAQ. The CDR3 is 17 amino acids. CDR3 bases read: TGTGCCAGCAGCTTAGAAGAGCGGGGGGTTCTCTACAATGAG. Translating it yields CASSLEERGVLYNE. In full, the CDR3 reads CASSLEERGVLYNEQFF.

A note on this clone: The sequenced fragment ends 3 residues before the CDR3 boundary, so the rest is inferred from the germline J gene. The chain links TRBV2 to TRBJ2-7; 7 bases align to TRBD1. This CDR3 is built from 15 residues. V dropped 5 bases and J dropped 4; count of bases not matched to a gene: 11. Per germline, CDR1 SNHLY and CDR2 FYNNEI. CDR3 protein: CASSLDRSEGYEQYF. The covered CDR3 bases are TGTGCCAGCAGTTTGGACAGGTCTGAGGGATACGAG.

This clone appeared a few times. The sequenced CDR3 bases are TGTGCCAGCAGCTTAGGCCGAAGGGTCTGGGGC. Translated: CASSLGRRVWG. The entire CDR3 is CASSLGRRVWGYTF. The V and J genes are TRBV13 and TRBJ1-2; D call uncertain. Sequencing ends 3 residues short of the CDR3 end; the germline J gene provides the rest. CDR3 length equals 14 residues. Looked up from germline, CDR1 is PRHDT and CDR2 is FYEKMQ (reference sequence).

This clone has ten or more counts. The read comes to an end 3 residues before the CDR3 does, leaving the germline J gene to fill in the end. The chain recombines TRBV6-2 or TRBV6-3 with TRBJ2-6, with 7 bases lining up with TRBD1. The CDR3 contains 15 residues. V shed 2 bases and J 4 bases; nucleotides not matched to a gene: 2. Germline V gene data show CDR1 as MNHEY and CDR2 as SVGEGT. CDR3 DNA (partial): TGTGCCAGCAGTTACAGGGGGCGCGGGGCCAACGTC. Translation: CASSYRGRGANV. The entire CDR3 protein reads CASSYRGRGANVLTF.

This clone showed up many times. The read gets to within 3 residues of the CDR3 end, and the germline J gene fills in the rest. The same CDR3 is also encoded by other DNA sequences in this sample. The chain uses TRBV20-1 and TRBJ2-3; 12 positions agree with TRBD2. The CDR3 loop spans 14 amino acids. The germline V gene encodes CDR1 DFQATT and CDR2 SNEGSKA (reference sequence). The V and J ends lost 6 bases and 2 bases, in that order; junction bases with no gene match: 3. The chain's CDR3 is CSARLAGDTDTQYF. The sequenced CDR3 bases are TGCAGTGCCAGACTAGCGGGAGACACAGATACG.

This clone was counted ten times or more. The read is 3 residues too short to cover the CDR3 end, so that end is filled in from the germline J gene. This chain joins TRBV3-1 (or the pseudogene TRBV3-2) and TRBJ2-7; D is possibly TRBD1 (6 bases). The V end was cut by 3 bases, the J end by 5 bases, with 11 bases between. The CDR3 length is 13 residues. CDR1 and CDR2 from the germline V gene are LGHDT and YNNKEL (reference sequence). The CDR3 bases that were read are TGTGCCAGCAGCCAGCAGGGGTTCGACGAG. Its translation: CASSQQGFDE. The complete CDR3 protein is CASSQQGFDEQYF.

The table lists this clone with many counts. The CDR3 loop is CASSLGSGVGYGYTF. The part of the CDR3 DNA that was read is TGTGCCAGCAGCTTAGGATCGGGGGTTGGCTATGGC. This chain links TRBV7-2 with TRBJ1-2; D perhaps matches TRBD1 (5 bases). The CDR3 is cut off 3 residues early in the read; its end comes from the germline J gene. Germline CDR1 is SGHTA and CDR2 is FQGNSA. CDR3 length: 15 amino acids. Trimming removed 1 base from V and 4 bases from J, with 13 bases in between.